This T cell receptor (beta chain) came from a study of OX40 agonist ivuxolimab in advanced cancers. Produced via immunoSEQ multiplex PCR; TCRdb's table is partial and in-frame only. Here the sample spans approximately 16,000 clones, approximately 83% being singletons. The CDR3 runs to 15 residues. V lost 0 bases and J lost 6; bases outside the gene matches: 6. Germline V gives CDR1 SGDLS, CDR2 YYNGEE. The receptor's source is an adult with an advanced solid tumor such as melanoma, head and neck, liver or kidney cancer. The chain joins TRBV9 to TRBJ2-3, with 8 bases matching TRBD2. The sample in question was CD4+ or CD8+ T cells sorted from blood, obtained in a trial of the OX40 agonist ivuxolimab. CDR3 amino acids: CASSVERERADTQYF. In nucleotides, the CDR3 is TGTGCCAGCAGCGTAGAGCGGGAGAGGGCGGATACGCAGTATTTT.